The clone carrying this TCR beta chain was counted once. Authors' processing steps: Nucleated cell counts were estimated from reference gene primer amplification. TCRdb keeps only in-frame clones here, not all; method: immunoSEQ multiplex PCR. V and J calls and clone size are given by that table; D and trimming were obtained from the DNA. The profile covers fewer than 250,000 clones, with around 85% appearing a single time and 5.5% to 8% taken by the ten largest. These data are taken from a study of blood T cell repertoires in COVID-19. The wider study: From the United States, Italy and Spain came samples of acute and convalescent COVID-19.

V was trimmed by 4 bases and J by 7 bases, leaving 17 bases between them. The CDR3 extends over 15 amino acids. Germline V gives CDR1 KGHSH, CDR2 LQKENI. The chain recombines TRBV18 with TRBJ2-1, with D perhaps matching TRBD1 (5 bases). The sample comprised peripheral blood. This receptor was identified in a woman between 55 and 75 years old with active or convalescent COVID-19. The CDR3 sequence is CASSLDRPGMNEQFF. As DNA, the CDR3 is TGTGCCAGCTCACTGGACCGTCCAGGGATGAATGAGCAGTTCTTC.